This TCR beta chain was sequenced in a study of T-cell reconstitution after alpha-beta-depleted transplantation in children. This CDR3 has 16 residues. V shed 2 bases and J shed 4 bases, with 17 bases lying between them. Germline-derived CDR1 and CDR2 are DFQATT and SNEGSKA (reference sequence). The sample holds a few counts of this clonotype. The authors prepared the TCRbeta library with unique molecular identifiers. Each CDR3 protein gets one entry after TCRdb re-called the PCR reads with MiXCR. This sample has hundreds of thousands of distinct CDR3 sequences, with about an eighth found just once. The chain uses TRBV20-1 and TRBJ2-2; D possibly corresponds to TRBD1 (5 bases). This receptor was identified in a male patient younger than 18 who had a stem cell transplant for acute myeloid leukemia, so the T cells may come from the graft donor. Sequencing used PBMCs, mostly from graft donor cells, obtained 360 days after TCRalphabeta/CD19-depleted stem cell transplant. The CDR3 nucleotides are TGCAGTGCTAGAAAGCTACAGGTTTTTGGCACCGGGGAGCTGTTTTTT. It specifies CSARKLQVFGTGELFF.